This TCR beta chain was identified in a study of blood T cell repertoires in COVID-19 (dated by TCRdb to between 2020 and 2021). For the study in its entirety: Samples from collaborators originated in the United States, Italy and Spain and spanned both the acute and convalescent phases of COVID-19. Where available, HLA class I and class II types were obtained from metadata supplied by the sample provider rather than from assay-based typing. The repertoires were released in a freely available public database intended as a resource for research on the immune response to SARS-CoV-2. Sample metadata almost always included a de-identified subject ID, COVID-19 status, age in years and sex. The material from the prospective study consisted of cDNA or gDNA derived from T cells, B-cell-depleted T cells, or PBMCs. Deeply sampled blood TCRbeta repertoires from subjects exposed to, actively infected with, or recovered from COVID-19 were included in the dataset. The samples were drawn from the first 160 participants of the ongoing ImmuneRACE study and from 1,254 subjects provided by 6 global collaborators. What the work shows at the level of the full study, not this receptor alone: The quantity of clinical and demographic metadata differed by source and by participant and was supplied without curation.

Deletion took 5 bases off V and 0 bases off J, with a span of 8 bases between the germline ends. The germline V gene (reference sequence) yields LNHDA for CDR1 and SQIVND for CDR2. The CDR3 has 14 amino acids, counting the end cysteine and phenylalanine. Kept here is only the CDR3 DNA, which spans 42 bases and is read in frame from base 1. Each collaborating institution followed its own protocols to collect whole blood in K2EDTA tubes. Collaborator samples were shipped for TCRbeta analysis as frozen whole blood, isolated PBMCs, or DNA extracted from either sample type. To note about this clone: Its antigen specificity is not known. No clone much larger than this one lies a single base away; base qualities are absent.

TCRbeta CDR3 regions were amplified from genomic DNA by means of the immunoSEQ Assay, a bias-controlled multiplex PCR. In the authors' own workflow: Nucleated cell counts per sample were estimated from amplification of reference gene primers within the assay. To quantify the absolute abundance of each unique TCRbeta CDR3 rearrangement, sequence reads were collapsed and filtered. For each sample, productive Simpson clonality was calculated as the square root of Simpson's diversity index across productive rearrangements. In its TCRdb copy, this immuneACCESS table keeps in-frame sequences only and misses some clones. Where compared with another copy, unresolved V genes explain less than half of these, and the others have no known cause. V and J calls plus clone size are reproduced from that table; the DNA served to infer D and trimming. The sample data list tens of thousands of clones, and roughly 84% of these were observed just once. Of the sample, 10% to 15% is held by the ten largest clones.

In this chain, TRBV19 is recombined with TRBJ2-1; no confident D gene assignment can be made. Sequences were obtained from peripheral blood. The clonotype originates from a woman of 80 years or more with acute or convalescent COVID-19. The CDR3 region reads CASSAGFSYNEQFF. The DNA reads TGTGCCAGTAGTGCTGGCTTCTCCTACAATGAGCAGTTCTTC.